The following is a TCR beta chain sequence with its context. Antigen specificity is unknown. The CDR3 runs to 14 residues. The V gene lost 4 bases and the J gene lost 5 bases, with 14 bases spanning the gap. CDR1 is ENHRY, CDR2 SYGVKD, per germline. The PCR made use of 60 Vbeta and 13 Jbeta primers. Data came from immunoSEQ multiplex PCR; TCRdb stores just in-frame clones and leaves some out. The sample shows about 140,000 clones, 65% to 90% of them seen only once. This sample was included in a study of cytomegalovirus exposure and HLA in healthy donors. About the study: In terms of ancestry, the Caucasian-associated cluster contained around 79% of the 350 to 450 genotyped donors.

General study points: According to the study, 180 or so TCR beta chains were cytomegalovirus-associated. In a later analysis, a missense DCLRE1C variant was linked to TCR beta V- and J-gene trimming.

The TCR was taken from a woman in her thirties in good health and CMV-seronegative. Sequenced material: PBMCs. The chain recombines TRBV10-3 with TRBJ1-1; D is unclear. In nucleotides, the CDR3 is TGTGCCATCAGTGGCGGAGGGATAGGGACTGAAGCTTTCTTT. Its translation is CAISGGGIGTEAFF.